The sequence of this T cell receptor (beta chain) was determined in a study of T-cell memory formation after mild COVID-19. In the study overall: The two donors had largely donor-specific TCR clusters. Study conclusions and caveats: Day 37-peaking second-wave clones had unconfirmed SARS-CoV-2 specificity.

This clonotype was picked up a small number of times. The antigen is undetermined. The germline gives CDR1 SNHLY, CDR2 FYNNEI. The CDR3 has 12 amino acids. The V and J ends lost 8 bases and 3 bases respectively, with 10 bases between them. TCRdb ran MiXCR on the 5' RACE reads and lists one entry per CDR3 protein. The sample carries 380,000 or so distinct CDR3 sequences, roughly an eighth recorded once. Sequencing was carried out using PBMCs or a T cell subset sorted from them (not recorded which). The rearrangement links TRBV2 to TRBJ2-5; no reliable D call. The sequence was collected from a man aged 18 to 29 who had mild COVID-19 (a few samples of this study predate the infection). Cell type and time point are not known. The CDR3 spells CASGFAEETQYF. CDR3 bases: TGTGCCAGCGGCTTCGCGGAAGAGACCCAGTACTTC.